This is a list of T cell receptor beta chains from one sample in a study of T cells after yellow fever vaccination. TCRdb independently ran MiXCR on the 5' RACE reads; one entry per CDR3 protein. The sample lists about 330,000 distinct CDR3 sequences, about 4% occurring once. The material was PBMCs, obtained 5 days after the yellow fever booster vaccination. All receptors derive from a man aged 18 to 29 who received the YFV17D yellow fever vaccine. Each CDR3 is given with its conserved first and last residue. D genes are given only for firm matches. Expanded clones get a size class; other rows say once, few or many, or leave the size out.

CDR3nt	CDR3aa	abundance	d_gene	v_gene	j_gene
TGCAGTGCTAAGGCCCCCACCTACGAGCAGTACTTC	CSAKAPTYEQYF	many	.	TRBV20-1	TRBJ2-7
TGTGCCAGCAGTAGCGGGGCCCCTACGCAGTATTTT	CASSSGAPTQYF	many	TRBD2	TRBV27	TRBJ2-3
TGTGCCAGCAGCTTCTTTTCGTCCATCATGAACACTGAAGCTTTCTTT	CASSFFSSIMNTEAFF	many	.	TRBV7-2	TRBJ1-1
TGTGCCACCAGTGATCTGGACAGGAGCTACACCTTC	CATSDLDRSYTF	.	TRBD1	TRBV24-1	TRBJ1-2
TGTGCCTGGAGTGCGGGAGACCGGTACTATGGCTACACCTTC	CAWSAGDRYYGYTF	.	.	TRBV30	TRBJ1-2
TGCGCCAGCAGCCAAGACCCCGGGACAGGGGGCGCCACTAACTATGGCTACACCTTC	CASSQDPGTGGATNYGYTF	few	TRBD1	TRBV4-3	TRBJ1-2
TGTGCCAGCAGGGACGGCGGGGGCCTCCTCACAGATACGCAGTATTTT	CASRDGGGLLTDTQYF	many	.	TRBV4-2	TRBJ2-3
TGCAGTGCTAGAGATCGGGCAGGGTGGAACACTGAAGCTTTCTTT	CSARDRAGWNTEAFF	.	.	TRBV20-1	TRBJ1-1
TGTGCCAGCTCTGGGACTAGCGGCTCCTACGAGCAGTACTTC	CASSGTSGSYEQYF	many	TRBD2	TRBV18	TRBJ2-7
TGTGCCACCAGTGATACTAGCGGGGGGCACTACAATGAGCAGTTCTTC	CATSDTSGGHYNEQFF	few	TRBD2	TRBV24-1	TRBJ2-1
TGTGCCAGCAGCCGGGACAGGGGGCCCCAGTACTTC	CASSRDRGPQYF	many	TRBD1	TRBV12-3/TRBV12-4	TRBJ2-4
TGCAGTGCTCCAAGCGGGGGGGCAAGAGGGGAGCTGTTTTTT	CSAPSGGARGELFF	many	TRBD2	TRBV20-1	TRBJ2-2
TGCGCCAGCAGCTTGGCCAGGGCAGGGGTCTCACCCCTCCACTTT	CASSLARAGVSPLHF	few	.	TRBV5-1	TRBJ1-6
TGTGCCAGCAGTTACAGGGTGTCAACGGGGGTCACGGACACTGAAGCTTTCTTT	CASSYRVSTGVTDTEAFF	few	.	TRBV6-5	TRBJ1-1
TGTGCCAGCAGGCCTACTCAAGGGGGAGGCTACACCTTC	CASRPTQGGGYTF	many	.	TRBV2	TRBJ1-2
TGTGCCAGCAGCTTAACGAGGGACGCCGGGGAGCTGTTTTTT	CASSLTRDAGELFF	.	.	TRBV7-3	TRBJ2-2
TGCAGTGCTTCACAGGCAGGTTCACCCCTCCACTTT	CSASQAGSPLHF	.	.	TRBV20-1	TRBJ1-6
TGCAGCGTTGAGGGCCAGGCCGGGGAGCTGTTTTTT	CSVEGQAGELFF	many	.	TRBV29-1	TRBJ2-2
TGTGCCAGCAGCGGCGTCCGGGGACTTCTGTTGGAGACCCAGTACTTC	CASSGVRGLLLETQYF	few	.	TRBV7-9	TRBJ2-5
TGTGCCAGCAGTTACATGGGTACTGAAGCTTTCTTT	CASSYMGTEAFF	many	.	TRBV2	TRBJ1-1
TGTGCCACCAAAACACTCCGGACGGACAGGGGGTCGAGCTCCTACAATGAGCAGTTCTTC	CATKTLRTDRGSSSYNEQFF	few	TRBD1	TRBV15	TRBJ2-1
TGCAGTGCTAGAGATCCCCAGGTGAGGGCACCTCAGCCCCAGCATTTT	CSARDPQVRAPQPQHF	few	.	TRBV20-1	TRBJ1-5
TGCAGTGCTAGTCGGACTCTCAAGACAGGAGGGGCTTTCTTT	CSASRTLKTGGAFF	many	.	TRBV20-1	TRBJ1-1
TGTGCCAGCAGCTTAGTCCCGACTAGCGGGGGGCTCCTCGACGCGACCCAGTACTTC	CASSLVPTSGGLLDATQYF	.	TRBD2	TRBV7-2	TRBJ2-5
TGTGCCAGCAGCCGCGGGGGAGGGGCAACTAATGAAAAACTGTTTTTT	CASSRGGGATNEKLFF	.	.	TRBV5-4	TRBJ1-4
TGCGCCAGCAGCCAAGTTTACAGGGCAATGAACACTGAAGCTTTCTTT	CASSQVYRAMNTEAFF	.	.	TRBV4-3	TRBJ1-1